This T cell receptor (beta chain) was retrieved from a study of blood T cell repertoires in COVID-19. Profiled with immunoSEQ multiplex PCR; TCRdb holds only in-frame clones, not every one. This sample has about 320,000 clones; 90% to 95% occur once, and the top ten carry around 3.9%. V was trimmed by 3 bases and J by 4 bases, leaving 7 bases between them. Germline CDR1 and CDR2: SGHNT and YYREEE (reference sequence). This CDR3 is 12 amino acids long. The sequence came from a woman in her twenties or thirties who had been exposed to COVID-19. The chain recombines TRBV5-4 with TRBJ1-2; D is undetermined. The source material was PBMCs or T cells enriched from blood (not recorded which). This CDR3 reads CASSYNGYGYTF. The CDR3, as DNA: TGTGCCAGCAGCTATAACGGCTATGGCTACACCTTC.